The clone carrying this TCR beta chain was seen a few times. TCRdb called the 5' RACE reads again in MiXCR, with one record for every CDR3 protein. The repertoire includes about 360,000 distinct CDR3 sequences, roughly 14% of them detected once, and under 25% sits in the top ten. V lost 6 bases and J lost 9, with 9 bases in between. Germline V gene data show CDR1 as MNHEY and CDR2 as SMNVEV (reference sequence). This CDR3 is 11 amino acids long. These data are taken from a study of T-cell memory formation after mild COVID-19. The receptor was derived from a man aged 18 to 29 who had mild COVID-19 (a few samples of this study predate the infection). Cell type and time point are not known. The chain recombines TRBV27 with TRBJ2-1; D perhaps matches TRBD1 (6 bases). Material: PBMCs or a T cell subset sorted from them (not recorded which). The CDR3 sequence is CASRQGSEQFF. The CDR3 DNA sequence: TGTGCCAGCAGACAGGGTAGTGAGCAGTTCTTC.